This T cell receptor (beta chain) is drawn from a study of immune cell composition in non-small cell lung cancer. General observations from the study: In adenocarcinoma, maximal tumour-associated clone frequency tracked TIL tumour reactivity.

Trimming removed 3 bases at V and 7 bases at J, with 12 bases between. Germline CDR1 reads LNHDA; CDR2 reads SQIVND (reference sequence). The CDR3 has 13 residues. Here immunoSEQ multiplex PCR was the method, and the copy in TCRdb shows in-frame clones only, minus some. The table shows about 2,400 clones, with 70% to 75% occurring only once. As regards this clone: Its antigen is unidentified.

DNA was extracted from unsorted cell suspensions stored frozen. The rearrangement uses TRBV19 and TRBJ2-5; no clear D. This sequence was found in a human donor with non-small cell lung cancer. Sequencing used lung tumor tissue. DNA for the CDR3: TGTGCCAGTAGTATCTCCGGAGTGGGGACCCAGTACTTC. It codes for CASSISGVGTQYF.